Listed below are T cell receptor beta chains from one sample, sequenced in a study of hypomethylating agent response in myelodysplastic syndrome. TCRdb's copy holds only in-frame clones and misses some; the assay was immunoSEQ multiplex PCR. Among approximately 7,000 clones listed, approximately 86% were seen once. Specimen: bone marrow, collected before or after starting hypomethylating agent treatment for myelodysplastic syndrome (not recorded which). These receptors came from a human donor with myelodysplastic syndrome. Each CDR3 is given with its conserved first and last residue. Each record gives: CDR3 DNA, CDR3 protein, V gene, clone size, J gene, D gene, CDR3 length. D genes are given only for firm matches. Clone size appears in some rows only: once, few, many, or a class for an expanded clone.

CDR3 DNA: TGCAGCGTTGAAGGGGGTAGAGGTGAGCCCCAGCATTTT
CDR3 protein: CSVEGGRGEPQHF
V gene: TRBV29-1
clone size: -
J gene: TRBJ1-5
D gene: -
CDR3 length: 13

CDR3 DNA: TGCAGCGTTTCCAGGGATTTAGGAAACACTGAAGCTTTCTTT
CDR3 protein: CSVSRDLGNTEAFF
V gene: TRBV29-1
clone size: -
J gene: TRBJ1-1
D gene: -
CDR3 length: 14

CDR3 DNA: TGTGCCAGCAGTGAATTCGGAGGGGGCGAGTTAGACTATGGCTACACCTTC
CDR3 protein: CASSEFGGGELDYGYTF
V gene: TRBV25-1
clone size: -
J gene: TRBJ1-2
D gene: TRBD1
CDR3 length: 17

CDR3 DNA: TGTGCCTATCTAACCGGGACAGGGACAGATACGCAGTATTTT
CDR3 protein: CAYLTGTGTDTQYF
V gene: TRBV7-9
clone size: -
J gene: TRBJ2-3
D gene: TRBD1
CDR3 length: 14

CDR3 DNA: TGTGCCAGCAGCCCGGGGGCCGGGACTGAAGCTTTCTTT
CDR3 protein: CASSPGAGTEAFF
V gene: TRBV7-6
clone size: once
J gene: TRBJ1-1
D gene: -
CDR3 length: 13

CDR3 DNA: TGCGCCAGCAGCTTGGTAAAGGGTGAGCAGTTCTTC
CDR3 protein: CASSLVKGEQFF
V gene: TRBV5-1
clone size: -
J gene: TRBJ2-1
D gene: -
CDR3 length: 12

CDR3 DNA: TGTGCCAGCAGTTACTCGGGGGAAGGCAATGAGCAGTTCTTC
CDR3 protein: CASSYSGEGNEQFF
V gene: TRBV6-6
clone size: once
J gene: TRBJ2-1
D gene: -
CDR3 length: 14

CDR3 DNA: TGCAGCGTGGGAGTAGGCAACACCGATACGCAGTATTTT
CDR3 protein: CSVGVGNTDTQYF
V gene: TRBV29-1
clone size: -
J gene: TRBJ2-3
D gene: -
CDR3 length: 13

CDR3 DNA: TGTGCCAGCAGCTTGGAATCGAGGAACACTGAAGCTTTCTTT
CDR3 protein: CASSLESRNTEAFF
V gene: TRBV5-4
clone size: -
J gene: TRBJ1-1
D gene: -
CDR3 length: 14

CDR3 DNA: TGTGCCAGCAGTCGCCCGAGTGGGGAGACCCAGTACTTC
CDR3 protein: CASSRPSGETQYF
V gene: TRBV2
clone size: -
J gene: TRBJ2-5
D gene: -
CDR3 length: 13

CDR3 DNA: TGTGCCAGCAGTGGGTTTGGGACGAACACCGGGGAGCTGTTTTTT
CDR3 protein: CASSGFGTNTGELFF
V gene: TRBV6-1
clone size: -
J gene: TRBJ2-2
D gene: -
CDR3 length: 15

CDR3 DNA: TGTGCCAGCTCGAGGAATCAGCCCCAGCATTTT
CDR3 protein: CASSRNQPQHF
V gene: TRBV6-5
clone size: -
J gene: TRBJ1-5
D gene: -
CDR3 length: 11

CDR3 DNA: TGTGCCAGCAGCTTATGGGCGCTACGCTCTGGGGCCAACGTCCTGACTTTC
CDR3 protein: CASSLWALRSGANVLTF
V gene: TRBV7-3
clone size: -
J gene: TRBJ2-6
D gene: -
CDR3 length: 17

CDR3 DNA: TGTGCCAGCAGCCCTTCGATCGGTGAAGCTTTCTTT
CDR3 protein: CASSPSIGEAFF
V gene: TRBV7-2
clone size: -
J gene: TRBJ1-1
D gene: -
CDR3 length: 12

CDR3 DNA: TGTGCCAGCAGCCACCGGGACAGGGGGGAGACCCAGTACTTC
CDR3 protein: CASSHRDRGETQYF
V gene: TRBV7-8
clone size: -
J gene: TRBJ2-5
D gene: TRBD1
CDR3 length: 14

CDR3 DNA: TGTGCCAGCAGAGGGGGTGGAAACACCATATATTTT
CDR3 protein: CASRGGGNTIYF
V gene: TRBV6-5
clone size: once
J gene: TRBJ1-3
D gene: -
CDR3 length: 12